The clone carrying this T cell receptor (beta chain) was recorded a few times. The authors' processing: Amplified reference gene primers provided the basis for estimating nucleated cell counts. Libraries were prepared by immunoSEQ multiplex PCR; TCRdb keeps only in-frame clonotypes and omits some of them. The V and J calls and clone size come from that table; D and trimming were worked out from the DNA. Of roughly 240,000 clones in the sample, roughly 85% were seen once. The data were obtained in a study of blood T cell repertoires in COVID-19. Study context: COVID-19 samples, acute and convalescent, were from the United States, Italy and Spain. From T cells, B-cell-depleted T cells, or PBMCs came the material, which was cDNA or gDNA.

Participants were placed into cohorts based on the clinical history they reported. The CDR3 has 15 amino acids. Germline V gene data show CDR1 as LGHNA and CDR2 as YSLEER. The V gene lost 0 bases and the J gene lost 9 bases, with 15 bases spanning the gap. Sequenced input: PBMCs or T cells enriched from blood (not recorded which). The V call is TRBV4-3, the J call TRBJ1-5; no clear D gene. This TCR was recovered from a woman aged 45-59 years with acute COVID-19. CDR3 nucleotides: TGCGCCAGCAGCCAAGATCGTGGCGGCGGTAGGCCCCAGCATTTT. Protein product: CASSQDRGGGRPQHF.